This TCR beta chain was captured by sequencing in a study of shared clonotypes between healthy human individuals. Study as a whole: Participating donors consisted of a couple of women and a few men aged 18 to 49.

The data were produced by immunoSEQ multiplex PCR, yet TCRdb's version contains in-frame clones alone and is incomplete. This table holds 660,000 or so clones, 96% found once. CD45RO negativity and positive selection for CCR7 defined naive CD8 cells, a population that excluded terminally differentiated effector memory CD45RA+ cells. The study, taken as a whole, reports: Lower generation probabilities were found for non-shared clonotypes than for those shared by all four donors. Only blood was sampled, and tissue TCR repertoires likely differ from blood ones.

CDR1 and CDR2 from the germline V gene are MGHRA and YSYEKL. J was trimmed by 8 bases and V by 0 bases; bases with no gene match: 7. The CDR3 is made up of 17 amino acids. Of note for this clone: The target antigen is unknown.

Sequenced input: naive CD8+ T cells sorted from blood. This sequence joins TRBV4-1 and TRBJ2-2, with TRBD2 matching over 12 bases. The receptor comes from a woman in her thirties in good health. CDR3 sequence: CASSQDGTSGPAGELFF. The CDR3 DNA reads TGCGCCAGCAGCCAAGATGGGACTAGCGGGCCCGCAGGGGAGCTGTTTTTT.